This T cell receptor (beta chain) was recorded in a study of T-cell memory formation after mild COVID-19. One entry per CDR3 protein, called by TCRdb with MiXCR from the 5' RACE reads. The sample lists 180,000 or so distinct CDR3 sequences, about 9.9% occurring once. This CDR3 has 15 residues. The ends lost 5 bases at V and 2 bases at J; junction bases unmatched: 5. Germline V lookup: CDR1 LGHDT, CDR2 YNNKEL (reference sequence). This receptor was identified in a man aged 18 to 29 who had mild COVID-19 (a few samples of this study predate the infection). Cell type and time point are not known. Source material: PBMCs or a T cell subset sorted from them (not recorded which). The chain carries TRBV3-1 and TRBJ2-2; TRBD2 matches 7 bases. CDR3 sequence (DNA): TGTGCCAGCAGCTCCGGGACTACTAACACCGGGGAGCTGTTTTTT. Amino acid sequence: CASSSGTTNTGELFF.